This T cell receptor (beta chain) was captured by sequencing in a study of T cell responses to AZD1222 COVID-19 vaccine. Findings and limits, study-wide: Across the whole spike, CD4 TCRs peaked at regions 160-218 and 743-854. Increased Spike-specific TCR breadth and depth were observed after two AZD1222 doses.

The table came from immunoSEQ multiplex PCR; TCRdb's copy has only in-frame clones and leaves some out. The table has 95,000 to 150,000 clones, approximately 90% seen once. A note on this clone: Its antigen is unknown.

Trimming left V 0 bases short and J 4 bases short, with 3 bases between. Germline V gene lookup returns CDR1 MNHEY and CDR2 SVGAGI. This CDR3 has 13 residues. This specimen was peripheral blood, taken 28 days after the second AZD1222 dose. The rearrangement links TRBV6-5 to TRBJ1-4; D unresolved. The receptor was derived from an adult who received the AZD1222 COVID-19 vaccine. CDR3 DNA: TGTGCCAGCAGTTACTCACATAATGAAAAACTGTTTTTT. It is translated as CASSYSHNEKLFF.